These 13 T cell receptor beta chains share one sample of origin, sequenced in a study of T cell repertoires in cytomegalovirus infection. MiXCR, applied by TCRdb to the reads, yields one record per CDR3 protein. The table lists hundreds of thousands of distinct CDR3 sequences, approximately 24% of them singletons. Sequenced material: CD8+ T cells from PBMCs. The receptors were sampled from a human donor in good health (CMV status not recorded). Some clones in this sample may be carry-over from other donors' samples.

This clonotype was seen a handful of times. As DNA, the CDR3 is TGTGCCAGCAGCCCGGGACAAGGGTTTAGCGGGGAGCTGTTTTTT. As protein: CASSPGQGFSGELFF. The chain is built from TRBV7-9 and TRBJ2-2; tentative D call: TRBD1 (6 bases). CDR1 and CDR2 from the germline V gene are SEHNR and FQNEAQ (reference sequence). The CDR3 sequence is 15 residues long. The V end was cut by 5 bases, the J end by 7 bases, with 17 bases between.

The rearrangement uses TRBV7-9 and TRBJ2-1, with D maybe TRBD1 (6 bases). The CDR3 is made up of 16 amino acids. Trimming removed 6 bases from V and 0 bases from J, with 15 bases in between. Germline loops: CDR1 SEHNR, CDR2 FQNEAQ (reference sequence). The CDR3 here is CASSWDIQSSYNEQFF. As DNA, the CDR3 is TGTGCCAGCAGTTGGGACATCCAGAGCTCCTACAATGAGCAGTTCTTC.

The table lists this clonotype with many counts. The chain links TRBV6-6 to TRBJ2-5; TRBD1 or TRBD2 may be the D gene (5 bases each). Between the trimmed V and J ends, which lost 2 bases and 0 bases, there was a span of 13 bases. Per the germline V gene, CDR1 is MNHNY and CDR2 is SVGAGI (reference sequence). This CDR3 contains 16 residues. The CDR3 is CASSYGGSYYQETQYF. The CDR3 nucleotides read TGTGCCAGCAGTTACGGGGGATCCTACTACCAAGAGACCCAGTACTTC.

This clonotype was seen ten or more times. The chain recombines TRBV12-3 or TRBV12-4 with TRBJ2-3; TRBD2 might be the D (6 bases). Trimming took off 4 bases at V and 8 bases at J, with 19 bases between the two ends. There are 15 residues in the CDR3. The CDR3 reads CASSSLGGEMGTQYF. The DNA for the CDR3 is TGTGCCAGCAGTTCCCTTGGCGGGGAAATGGGTACGCAGTATTTT.

As regards this clonotype: Being one base from a much bigger clone, this may be a read error. V is TRBV7-2 and J is TRBJ1-5; D remains ambiguous. Germline V CDR1 and CDR2: SGHTA, FQGNSA. The CDR3 sequence is 13 residues long. The ends were cut back, 2 bases at V and 9 bases at J, with 11 bases in the middle. CDR3 in amino acids: CASSLSVYRPQHF. In DNA, the CDR3 is TGTGCCAGCAGCTTATCGGTTTATCGGCCCCAGCATTTT.

J is TRBJ1-4 and V is TRBV28; D unresolved. This CDR3 region has 14 residues. The germline gives CDR1 MDHEN, CDR2 SYDVKM. V gave up 3 bases and J gave up 0 bases, with 5 bases separating them. The CDR3 coding sequence is TGTGCCAGCAGTTTTCGGGCAACTAATGAAAAACTGTTTTTT. Amino acid sequence: CASSFRATNEKLFF.

This clonotype came up many times. The V and J genes are TRBV7-2 and TRBJ2-7; 10 bases line up with TRBD2. CDR3 length: 20 residues. CDR1 SGHTA and CDR2 FQGNSA come from the germline V gene. J gave up 0 bases and V 3 bases, and 17 bases lay outside the gene matches. For the CDR3, the DNA is TGTGCCAGCAGCTTTTCCCCTAGCGGGGGCCGCAGGGGTTTCTCCTACGAGCAGTACTTC. This gives the protein CASSFSPSGGRRGFSYEQYF. Looking up the rest from reference TRBV7-2 and TRBJ2-7 gives the full variable domain: GAGVSQSPSNKVTEKGKDVELRCDPISGHTALYWYRQSLGQGLEFLIYFQGNSAPDKSGLPSDRFSAERTGGSVSTLTIQRTQQEDSAVYLCASSFSPSGGRRGFSYEQYFGPGTRLTVT.

This clonotype was seen at least ten times. The chain recombines TRBV7-2 with TRBJ2-5, with a weak D call TRBD1 (5 bases). V was clipped by 3 bases and J by 1 base, with 9 bases between them. Germline-derived CDR1 and CDR2 are SGHTA and FQGNSA. The CDR3 length is 14 residues. DNA for the CDR3: TGTGCCAGCAGCTTCCACAGGCGCCAAGAGACCCAGTACTTC. It encodes CASSFHRRQETQYF.

The sample holds a few counts of this clonotype. The gene calls are TRBV15 and TRBJ1-2; tentative D call: TRBD1 (5 bases). V was cut by 0 bases and J by 2 bases, with 10 bases left in between. The CDR3 loop spans 15 amino acids. Germline CDR1 and CDR2: LNHNV and YYDKDF (reference sequence). This CDR3 reads CATSREDRQNYGYTF. CDR3 DNA sequence: TGTGCCACCAGCAGAGAGGACCGACAGAACTATGGCTACACCTTC.

As DNA, the CDR3 is TGTGCCAACCCCTCCTTAGCGGGGGGGCATAGGGAGCAGTACGTC. Its protein is CANPSLAGGHREQYV. The rearrangement joins TRBV10-3 to TRBJ2-7; 11 bases fit TRBD2. The J segment lost 7 bases and the V segment lost 10 bases, leaving 15 bases of the junction unmatched. Germline assignment: CDR1 ENHRY and CDR2 SYGVKD. The length of the CDR3 is 15 residues.

This clonotype was counted at least ten times. The genes are TRBV6-6 and TRBJ1-1; weak D call: TRBD1 (6 bases). Trimming took off 4 bases at V and 1 base at J, with 16 bases between the two ends. The CDR3 covers 16 residues. CDR1 is MNHNY and CDR2 is SVGAGI in the germline V gene (reference sequence). The CDR3 loop is CASSWGRGAANTEAFF. In nucleotides, the CDR3 is TGTGCCAGCAGTTGGGGACGGGGGGCGGCGAACACTGAAGCTTTCTTT.

This clonotype was found a few times. The genes are TRBV27 and TRBJ1-4; no firm D call. Trimming took 10 bases from V and 2 from J, leaving 17 bases between them. This CDR3 is built from 15 residues. Looked up from germline, CDR1 is MNHEY and CDR2 is SMNVEV (reference sequence). CDR3 protein: CATTSWAGTNEKLFF. CDR3 in DNA: TGTGCCACCACCAGCTGGGCCGGTACTAATGAAAAACTGTTTTTT.

The chain couples TRBV12-3 or TRBV12-4 to TRBJ1-1; 8 positions agree with TRBD1. The V and J ends lost 6 bases and 4 bases, in that order; junction bases with no gene match: 10. The CDR3 extends over 15 amino acids. The CDR3 nucleotides are TGTGCCAGCAGCATCGGACGACAGGGGTTCACTGAAGCTTTCTTT. This encodes CASSIGRQGFTEAFF.